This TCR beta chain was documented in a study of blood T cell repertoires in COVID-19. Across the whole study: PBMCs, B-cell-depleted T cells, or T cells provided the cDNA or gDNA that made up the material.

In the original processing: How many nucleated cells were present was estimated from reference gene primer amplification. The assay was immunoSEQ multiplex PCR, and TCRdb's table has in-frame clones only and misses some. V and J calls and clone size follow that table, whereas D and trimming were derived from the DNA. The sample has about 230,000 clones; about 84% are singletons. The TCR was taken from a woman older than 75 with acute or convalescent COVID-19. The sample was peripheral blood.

The CDR3 protein is CASSQGEGGNYGYTF. The CDR3 DNA follows: TGTGCCAGCAGCCAAGGCGAAGGGGGCAACTATGGCTACACCTTC. This chain links TRBV4-2 with TRBJ1-2, with 7 bases lining up with TRBD1. J gave up 2 bases and V 1 base, and 4 bases lay outside the gene matches. CDR1 is LGHNA, CDR2 YNFKEQ, per germline. CDR3 size: 15 residues.